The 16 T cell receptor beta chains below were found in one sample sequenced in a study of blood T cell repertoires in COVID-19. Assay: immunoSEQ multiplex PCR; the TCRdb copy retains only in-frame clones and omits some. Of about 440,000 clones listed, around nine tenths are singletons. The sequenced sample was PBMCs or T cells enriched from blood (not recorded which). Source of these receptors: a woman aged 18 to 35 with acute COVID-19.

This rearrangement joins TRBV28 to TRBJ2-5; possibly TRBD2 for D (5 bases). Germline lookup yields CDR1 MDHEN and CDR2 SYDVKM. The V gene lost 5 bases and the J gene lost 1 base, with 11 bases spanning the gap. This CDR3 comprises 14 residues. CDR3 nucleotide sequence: TGTGCCAGCAGTCAGACTAAGATCCAAGAGACCCAGTACTTC. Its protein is CASSQTKIQETQYF.

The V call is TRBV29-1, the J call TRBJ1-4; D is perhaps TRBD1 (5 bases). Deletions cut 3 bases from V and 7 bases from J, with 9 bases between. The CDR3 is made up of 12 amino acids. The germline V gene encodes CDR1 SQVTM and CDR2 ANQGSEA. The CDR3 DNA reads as TGCAGCGTTGAGGGTAGGGGTGAAAAACTGTTTTTT. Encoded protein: CSVEGRGEKLFF.

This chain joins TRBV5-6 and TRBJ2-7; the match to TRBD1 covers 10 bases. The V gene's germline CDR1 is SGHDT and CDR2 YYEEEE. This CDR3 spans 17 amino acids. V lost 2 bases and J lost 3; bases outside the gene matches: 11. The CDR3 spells CASSFFSYGTGDYEQYF. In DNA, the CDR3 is TGTGCCAGCAGCTTTTTTTCGTATGGGACAGGGGACTACGAGCAGTACTTC.

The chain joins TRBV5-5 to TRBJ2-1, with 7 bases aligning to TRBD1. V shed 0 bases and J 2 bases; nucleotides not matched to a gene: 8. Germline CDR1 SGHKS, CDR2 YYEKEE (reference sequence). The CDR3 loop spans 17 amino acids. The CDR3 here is CASSLGSLTGAYNEQFF. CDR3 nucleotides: TGTGCCAGCAGCTTGGGGTCCCTTACAGGGGCCTACAATGAGCAGTTCTTC.

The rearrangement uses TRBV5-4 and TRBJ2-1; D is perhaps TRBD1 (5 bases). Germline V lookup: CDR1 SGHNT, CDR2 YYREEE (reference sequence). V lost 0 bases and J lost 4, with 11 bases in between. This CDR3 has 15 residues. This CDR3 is CASSLENRRYNEQFF. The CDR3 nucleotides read TGTGCCAGCAGCTTGGAAAACAGGAGATACAATGAGCAGTTCTTC.

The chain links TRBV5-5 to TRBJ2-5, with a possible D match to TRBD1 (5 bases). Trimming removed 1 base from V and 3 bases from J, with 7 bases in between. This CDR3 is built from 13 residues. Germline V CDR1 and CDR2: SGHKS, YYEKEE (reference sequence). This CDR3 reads CASSLQGEETQYF. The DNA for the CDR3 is TGTGCCAGCAGCTTGCAAGGGGAAGAGACCCAGTACTTC.

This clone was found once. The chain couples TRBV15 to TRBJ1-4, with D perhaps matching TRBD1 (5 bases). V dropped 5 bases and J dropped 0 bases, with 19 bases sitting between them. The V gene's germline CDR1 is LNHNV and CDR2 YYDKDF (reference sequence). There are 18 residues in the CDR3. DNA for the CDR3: TGTGCCACCAGCTCCTGGGGTACAGACAGTGCAACTAATGAAAAACTGTTTTTT. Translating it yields CATSSWGTDSATNEKLFF. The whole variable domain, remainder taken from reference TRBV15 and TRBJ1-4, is DAMVIQNPRYQVTQFGKPVTLSCSQTLNHNVMYWYQQKSSQAPKLLFHYYDKDFNNEADTPDNFQSRRPNTSFCFLDIRSPGLGDTAMYLCATSSWGTDSATNEKLFFGSGTQLSVL.

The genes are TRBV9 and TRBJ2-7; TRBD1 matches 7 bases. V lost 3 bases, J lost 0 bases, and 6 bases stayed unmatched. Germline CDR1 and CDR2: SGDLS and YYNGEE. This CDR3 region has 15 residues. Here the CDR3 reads CASSEGQSSSYEQYF. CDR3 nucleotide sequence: TGTGCCAGCAGCGAGGGACAGTCTAGCTCCTACGAGCAGTACTTC.

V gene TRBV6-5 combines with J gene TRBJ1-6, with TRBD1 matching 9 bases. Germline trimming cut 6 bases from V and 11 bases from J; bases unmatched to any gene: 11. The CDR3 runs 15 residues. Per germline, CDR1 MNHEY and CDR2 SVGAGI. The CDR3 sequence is CASSTNRDRETPLHF. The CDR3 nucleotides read TGTGCCAGCAGCACAAACCGGGACAGGGAAACACCCCTCCACTTT.

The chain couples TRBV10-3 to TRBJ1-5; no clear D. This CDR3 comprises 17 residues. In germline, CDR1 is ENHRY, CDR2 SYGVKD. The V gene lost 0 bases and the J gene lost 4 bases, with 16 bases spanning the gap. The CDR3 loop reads CAISESNLGRNNQPQHF. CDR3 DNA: TGTGCCATCAGTGAGTCGAACTTAGGCAGGAATAATCAGCCCCAGCATTTT.

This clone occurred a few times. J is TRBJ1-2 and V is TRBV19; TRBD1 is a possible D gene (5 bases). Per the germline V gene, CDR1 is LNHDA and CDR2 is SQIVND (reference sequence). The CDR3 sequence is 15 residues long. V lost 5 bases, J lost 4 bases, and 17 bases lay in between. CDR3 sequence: CASSAPRGRIYGYTF. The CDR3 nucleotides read TGTGCCAGTAGTGCACCTAGGGGCAGAATCTATGGCTACACCTTC.

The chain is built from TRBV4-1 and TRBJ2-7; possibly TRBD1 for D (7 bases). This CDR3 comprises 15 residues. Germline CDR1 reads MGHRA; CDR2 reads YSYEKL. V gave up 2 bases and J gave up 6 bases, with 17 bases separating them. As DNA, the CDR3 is TGCGCCAGCAGCCAAACGGACAGGAGGGCGGCCGAGCAGTACTTC. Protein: CASSQTDRRAAEQYF.

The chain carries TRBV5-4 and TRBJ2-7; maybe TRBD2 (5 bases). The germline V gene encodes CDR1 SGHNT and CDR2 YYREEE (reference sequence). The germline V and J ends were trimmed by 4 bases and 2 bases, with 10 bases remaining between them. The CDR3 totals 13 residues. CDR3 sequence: CASSPFGTYEQYF. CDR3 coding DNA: TGTGCCAGCAGCCCATTCGGGACCTACGAGCAGTACTTC.

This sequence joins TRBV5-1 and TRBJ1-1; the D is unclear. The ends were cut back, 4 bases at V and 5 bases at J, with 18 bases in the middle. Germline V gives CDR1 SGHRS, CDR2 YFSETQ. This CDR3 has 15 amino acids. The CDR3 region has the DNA TGCGCCAGCAGCACCGCCCTCGAGGGCGCTACTGAAGCTTTCTTT. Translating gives CASSTALEGATEAFF.

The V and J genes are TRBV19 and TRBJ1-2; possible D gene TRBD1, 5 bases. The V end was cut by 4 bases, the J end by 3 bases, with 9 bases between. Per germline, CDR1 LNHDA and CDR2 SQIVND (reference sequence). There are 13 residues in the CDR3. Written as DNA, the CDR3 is TGTGCCAGTAGTAAGGCCAGGGACTATGGCTACACCTTC. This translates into CASSKARDYGYTF.

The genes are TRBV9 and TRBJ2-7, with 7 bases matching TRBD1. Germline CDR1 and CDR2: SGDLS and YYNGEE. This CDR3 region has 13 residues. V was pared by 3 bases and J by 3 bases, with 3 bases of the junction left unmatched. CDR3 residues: CASSGDRHYEQYF. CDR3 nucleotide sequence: TGTGCCAGCAGCGGGGACAGACACTACGAGCAGTACTTC.